Shown below are 20 T cell receptor beta chains from a single sample sequenced in a study of cytomegalovirus exposure and HLA in healthy donors. In the PCR, 60 Vbeta and 13 Jbeta primers were used. Data came from immunoSEQ multiplex PCR; TCRdb stores just in-frame clones and leaves some out. The sample yields roughly 140,000 clones, around 80% seen once. The sample consisted of PBMCs. These receptor sequences come from a woman in her thirties or forties in good health and CMV-seropositive.

V and J are TRBV11-2 and TRBJ2-7; D is unresolved. With 5 bases removed from V and 7 bases from J, the gap between germline ends came to 15 bases. CDR1 and CDR2 from the germline V gene are SGHAT and FQNNGV. The CDR3 length is 13 residues. CDR3 DNA: TGTGCCAGCAGCCCCGAGGCGGTCGGGGAGCAGTACTTC. Translating gives CASSPEAVGEQYF.

The chain couples TRBV7-6 to TRBJ2-5; weak D call: TRBD1 (5 bases). Germline V CDR1 and CDR2: SGHVS, FNYEAQ. The CDR3 has 15 residues. V was shortened by 0 bases and J by 4 bases, with 12 bases between the two germline ends. This CDR3 is CASSLAPRDAETQYF. As DNA, the CDR3 is TGTGCCAGCAGCTTAGCGCCCAGGGATGCAGAGACCCAGTACTTC.

The rearrangement links TRBV5-1 to TRBJ2-1; 10 nucleotides line up with TRBD2. Germline assignment: CDR1 SGHRS and CDR2 YFSETQ. After removal of 1 base from V and 3 bases from J, the junction contained 1 base not matched to a gene. The CDR3 runs 15 residues. CDR3 residues: CASSLSSGGYNEQFF. Here the CDR3 DNA reads TGCGCCAGCAGCTTGTCTAGCGGGGGCTACAATGAGCAGTTCTTC.

The chain is built from TRBV6-6 and TRBJ2-1; the D gene is possibly TRBD2 (6 bases). Germline V gene data show CDR1 as MNHNY and CDR2 as SVGAGI (reference sequence). With 2 bases removed from V and 4 bases from J, the gap between germline ends came to 9 bases. CDR3 length equals 14 residues. The CDR3 sequence: CASSYRDLYNEQFF. The DNA for the CDR3 is TGTGCCAGCAGTTACCGGGACTTATACAATGAGCAGTTCTTC.

This clone occurred once. The genes are TRBV2 and TRBJ1-1; the match to TRBD1 covers 11 bases. With 6 bases clipped from V and 12 bases from J, the junction kept 6 bases outside the gene matches. Germline CDR1 and CDR2: SNHLY and FYNNEI. CDR3 length: 12 residues. The CDR3 region is CASSGQGAPTFF. In nucleotides, the CDR3 is TGTGCCAGCAGCGGACAGGGGGCGCCGACTTTCTTT.

The chain links TRBV2 to TRBJ1-1; TRBD1 is a possible D gene (5 bases). Per germline, CDR1 SNHLY and CDR2 FYNNEI. The length of the CDR3 is 16 residues. V was shortened by 4 bases and J by 6 bases, with 21 bases between the two germline ends. DNA of the CDR3: TGTGCCAGCAGTGGCACTAGGTTGGGGACGGGGGCTGAAGCTTTCTTT. Translated, it gives CASSGTRLGTGAEAFF.

The gene calls are TRBV18 and TRBJ1-3; unclear D gene. The ends were cut back, 3 bases at V and 0 bases at J, with 12 bases in the middle. Germline assignment: CDR1 KGHSH and CDR2 LQKENI. CDR3 size: 16 residues. The DNA for the CDR3 is TGTGCCAGCTCACCGAGGGCAGGCGACTCTGGAAACACCATATATTTT. This gives the protein CASSPRAGDSGNTIYF.

V usage is TRBV4-3 and J usage is TRBJ2-4, with 7 nucleotides matching TRBD2. The CDR3 loop spans 14 amino acids. Germline CDR1 LGHNA, CDR2 YSLEER. V lost 0 bases and J lost 7; bases outside the gene matches: 3. The CDR3 loop is CASSQEIAGNIQYF. CDR3 nucleotides: TGCGCCAGCAGCCAAGAAATAGCGGGCAACATTCAGTACTTC.

This clone turned up a few times. This chain links TRBV18 with TRBJ2-7, with TRBD2 identical over 14 bases. Germline V gene sequence: CDR1 KGHSH, CDR2 LQKENI. The CDR3 is 15 residues long. The V and J ends lost 6 bases and 8 bases, in that order; junction bases with no gene match: 9. The CDR3 loop is CASSPGTSGRTQQYF. The CDR3 DNA sequence: TGTGCCAGCTCTCCAGGGACTAGCGGGAGAACTCAGCAGTACTTC.

V and J are TRBV5-4 and TRBJ2-3, with 8 positions matching TRBD1. The CDR3 has 14 residues. Germline V gene data show CDR1 as SGHNT and CDR2 as YYREEE (reference sequence). The trim removed 1 base at V and 4 bases at J, leaving 2 bases unmatched. The CDR3: CASSLKQGADTQYF. CDR3 coding DNA: TGTGCCAGCAGCTTGAAACAGGGGGCAGATACGCAGTATTTT.

This clone was counted a few times. The chain combines TRBV5-4 with TRBJ2-1; unclear D gene. The CDR3 contains 13 residues. The germline V gene encodes CDR1 SGHNT and CDR2 YYREEE (reference sequence). V was cut by 0 bases and J by 3 bases, with 4 bases left in between. The CDR3 DNA reads as TGTGCCAGCAGCTTGGGCAGCTACAATGAGCAGTTCTTC. Translating gives CASSLGSYNEQFF.

V usage is TRBV29-1 and J usage is TRBJ1-3; D unclear. The CDR3 length is 12 residues. Germline CDR1 and CDR2: SQVTM and ANQGSEA. With 3 bases removed from V and 0 bases from J, the gap between germline ends came to 3 bases. The CDR3 nucleotides are TGCAGCGTTGAGTACTCTGGAAACACCATATATTTT. Protein sequence: CSVEYSGNTIYF.

This chain joins TRBV7-2 and TRBJ2-6, with D perhaps matching TRBD1 (8 bases). This CDR3 comprises 14 residues. Germline-derived CDR1 and CDR2 are SGHTA and FQGNSA. Deletions cut 5 bases from V and 13 bases from J, with 18 bases between. In DNA, the CDR3 is TGTGCCAGCAGCCTTACCGACAGGGGAGGGGTCCTGACTTTC. Its translation is CASSLTDRGGVLTF. The entire variable domain, with the rest obtained from reference TRBV7-2 and TRBJ2-6, is as follows: GAGVSQSPSNKVTEKGKDVELRCDPISGHTALYWYRQSLGQGLEFLIYFQGNSAPDKSGLPSDRFSAERTGGSVSTLTIQRTQQEDSAVYLCASSLTDRGGVLTFGAGSRLTVL.

The chain carries TRBV10-2 and TRBJ2-7; perhaps TRBD1 as D (5 bases). This CDR3 spans 12 amino acids. Trimming took 7 bases from V and 2 from J, leaving 9 bases between them. The V gene's germline CDR1 is WSHSY and CDR2 SAAADI. The CDR3 bases are TGCGCCAGCACAGGGTCCCCCTACGAGCAGTACTTC. Protein product: CASTGSPYEQYF.

The chain carries TRBV11-2 and TRBJ2-7; unclear D gene. Germline loops: CDR1 SGHAT, CDR2 FQNNGV. Trimming cost V 3 bases and J 6 bases, with 6 bases left between them. The CDR3 length is 11 residues. The CDR3 coding sequence is TGTGCCAGCAGCTTCGGGTCCGAGCAGTACTTC. Its translation is CASSFGSEQYF.

The V call is TRBV5-4, the J call TRBJ2-7, with 9 bases aligning to TRBD1. Unmatched junction bases numbered 7, after V lost 4 bases and J lost 2 bases. Per germline, CDR1 SGHNT and CDR2 YYREEE (reference sequence). This CDR3 has 15 residues. The CDR3 here is CASSPPGQGAYEQYF. The CDR3 DNA reads as TGTGCCAGCAGCCCCCCGGGACAGGGCGCCTACGAGCAGTACTTC.

The chain uses TRBV4-2 and TRBJ2-5, with 10 positions matching TRBD2. The CDR3 is 14 amino acids. Germline V gene sequence: CDR1 LGHNA, CDR2 YNFKEQ. V lost 1 base and J lost 5; bases outside the gene matches: 1. In DNA, the CDR3 is TGTGCCAGCAGCCAAGGACTAGCGGGTGAGACCCAGTACTTC. It is translated as CASSQGLAGETQYF.

The genes are TRBV19 and TRBJ2-2, with 8 bases identical to TRBD1. This CDR3 spans 15 amino acids. The V segment lost 6 bases and the J segment 4 bases; nucleotides outside the gene matches: 7. CDR1 is LNHDA and CDR2 is SQIVND in the germline V gene (reference sequence). CDR3 loop: CASRKGTGGTGELFF. In DNA form, the CDR3 reads TGTGCCAGTAGGAAGGGGACAGGAGGCACCGGGGAGCTGTTTTTT. Full variable domain (missing parts from reference TRBV19 and TRBJ2-2): DGGITQSPKYLFRKEGQNVTLSCEQNLNHDAMYWYRQDPGQGLRLIYYSQIVNDFQKGDIAEGYSVSREKKESFPLTVTSAQKNPTAFYLCASRKGTGGTGELFFGEGSRLTVL.

The genes are TRBV5-1 and TRBJ2-1, with 9 bases identical to TRBD1. V dropped 0 bases and J dropped 8; count of bases not matched to a gene: 6. This CDR3 comprises 15 residues. Germline V gene data show CDR1 as SGHRS and CDR2 as YFSETQ. In nucleotides, the CDR3 is TGCGCCAGCAGCTTGGACAGGGGGCTTAAATATGAGCAGTTCTTC. It encodes CASSLDRGLKYEQFF.

V is TRBV6-6 and J is TRBJ1-3; no clear D. Germline CDR1 and CDR2: MNHNY and SVGAGI (reference sequence). CDR3 length equals 14 residues. Trimming shortened V by 6 bases and J by 1 base, and 10 bases separated the two germline ends. The CDR3 here is CASSPQTSGNTIYF. CDR3 sequence (DNA): TGTGCCAGCAGCCCGCAAACTTCTGGAAACACCATATATTTT.